Listed below are T cell receptor beta chains from one sample, sequenced in a study of regulatory T cells in long-lasting Graves disease. TCRdb itself ran the multiplex PCR reads through MiXCR, one entry per CDR3 protein. The table includes some 460,000 distinct CDR3 sequences, roughly 17% detected once. These data were also reused for a study on T cells in Graves' hyperthyroidism and ophthalmopathy.

The starting material was peripheral blood mononuclear cells (PBMCs), obtained at new diagnosis, from a patient treated with antithyroid drugs. The source of these receptors is a man aged 35 to 55 with Graves disease. CDR3s include the opening cysteine and the closing phenylalanine or tryptophan. Each record gives: V gene, clone size, D gene, J gene, CDR3 protein, CDR3 DNA. D genes are given only for firm matches. Rows may omit the clone size; those that give it use once, few, many or a size class.

TRBV5-1	few	NA	TRBJ2-1	CASSLEGTVNNEQFF	TGCGCCAGCAGCTTGGAAGGGACTGTGAACAATGAGCAGTTCTTC
TRBV20-1	many	TRBD2	TRBJ2-7	CSARDWREGHEQYF	TGCAGTGCTAGAGATTGGCGGGAGGGCCACGAGCAGTACTTC
TRBV18	few	TRBD2	TRBJ2-1	CASSPLLAEYLNEQFF	TGTGCCAGCTCACCATTACTAGCGGAATATCTCAATGAGCAGTTCTTC
TRBV6-2/TRBV6-3	few	NA	TRBJ1-6	CASSGSIWNSPLHF	TGTGCCAGCAGTGGGAGTATATGGAATTCACCCCTCCACTTT
TRBV6-1	NA	TRBD2	TRBJ2-1	CASRFSGRAYYNEQFF	TGTGCCAGCAGATTTAGCGGGAGGGCCTACTACAATGAGCAGTTCTTC
TRBV19	NA	TRBD2	TRBJ2-2	CASRDMRGGANTGELFF	TGTGCCAGTAGGGACATGCGGGGAGGGGCGAACACCGGGGAGCTGTTTTTT
TRBV6-1	many	NA	TRBJ2-1	CASRLSSSYNEQFF	TGTGCCAGCAGGCTTAGCAGCTCCTACAATGAGCAGTTCTTC
TRBV10-1	NA	NA	TRBJ2-2	CASSESMARAGELFF	TGCGCCAGCAGTGAGTCGATGGCTAGAGCCGGGGAGCTGTTTTTT
TRBV4-2	many	NA	TRBJ1-1	CASSQDTRVYEAFF	TGTGCCAGCAGCCAAGATACCAGGGTTTATGAAGCTTTCTTT
TRBV10-3	few	NA	TRBJ1-1	CAISESPGDTEAFF	TGTGCCATCAGTGAGTCTCCAGGGGACACTGAAGCTTTCTTT
TRBV5-1	NA	TRBD2	TRBJ2-1	CASSFRPAGVDEQFF	TGCGCCAGCAGCTTCCGACCAGCGGGAGTGGATGAGCAGTTCTTC
TRBV3-1	many	NA	TRBJ2-7	CASSNRGEVSYEQYF	TGTGCCAGCAGCAACCGAGGAGAGGTCTCCTACGAGCAGTACTTC
TRBV27	NA	TRBD1	TRBJ1-5	CASSPRQGWQPQHF	TGTGCCAGCAGTCCAAGACAGGGATGGCAGCCCCAGCATTTT
TRBV24-1	NA	NA	TRBJ1-3	CATSDPTVGGGNTIYF	TGTGCCACCAGTGATCCGACAGTCGGTGGAGGAAACACCATATATTTT
TRBV30	NA	TRBD2	TRBJ2-7	CAWSPGTSGVGYEQYF	TGTGCCTGGAGTCCAGGGACTAGCGGGGTTGGCTACGAGCAGTACTTC
TRBV12-3/TRBV12-4	NA	TRBD1	TRBJ1-1	CASSLQGARGQDTEAFF	TGTGCCAGCAGTCTGCAGGGGGCGCGGGGTCAGGACACTGAAGCTTTCTTT
TRBV19	NA	TRBD1	TRBJ1-1	CASSDRGRSTEAFF	TGTGCCAGTAGTGACAGGGGGCGAAGTACTGAAGCTTTCTTT
TRBV28	many	NA	TRBJ2-5	CASSRSGGVQETQYF	TGTGCCAGCAGTAGAAGCGGAGGGGTGCAAGAGACCCAGTACTTC
TRBV19	many	TRBD1	TRBJ2-7	CASSPLLAGQGSSYEQYF	TGTGCCAGTAGTCCCCTGTTGGCGGGACAGGGGTCGTCCTACGAGCAGTACTTC
TRBV27	many	TRBD2	TRBJ2-1	CASSFPGRAQFF	TGTGCCAGCAGTTTCCCAGGGAGGGCGCAGTTCTTC
TRBV20-1	NA	TRBD2	TRBJ2-7	CSASKASGYEQYF	TGCAGTGCTAGTAAGGCTAGCGGATACGAGCAGTACTTC
TRBV19	many	NA	TRBJ2-1	CASSTGLGYYHEQFF	TGTGCCAGTAGTACCGGATTAGGGTATTACCATGAGCAGTTCTTC
TRBV4-2	few	NA	TRBJ2-1	CASRPGLRENEQFF	TGTGCCAGCAGACCGGGTCTGCGGGAAAATGAGCAGTTCTTC
TRBV11-2	many	NA	TRBJ2-7	CASSPRPRTDYEQYF	TGTGCCAGCAGCCCACGCCCCCGGACAGACTACGAGCAGTACTTC
TRBV24-1	many	NA	TRBJ2-3	CATSDPPGTTADTQYF	TGTGCCACCAGTGACCCCCCCGGAACCACCGCAGATACGCAGTATTTT
TRBV28	many	TRBD2	TRBJ2-1	CASSLTSGRIGEQFF	TGTGCCAGCAGTTTAACTAGCGGGAGGATCGGTGAGCAGTTCTTC
TRBV5-1	many	NA	TRBJ2-7	CASSLSIRSYEQYF	TGCGCCAGCAGCTTGTCTATCCGTTCCTACGAGCAGTACTTC
TRBV29-1	many	NA	TRBJ2-7	CSGRDTNYEQYF	TGCAGCGGCCGGGACACAAACTACGAGCAGTACTTC
TRBV3-1	many	NA	TRBJ2-7	CASSHLDGPLEQYF	TGTGCCAGCAGCCATCTTGACGGGCCCCTCGAGCAGTACTTC
TRBV2	many	TRBD2	TRBJ2-5	CAQKGGRKAPETQYF	TGTGCCCAGAAGGGCGGGAGGAAAGCCCCAGAGACCCAGTACTTC
TRBV20-1	many	NA	TRBJ2-7	CSATPDGTYEQYF	TGCAGTGCTACCCCGGACGGTACCTACGAGCAGTACTTC
TRBV2	many	NA	TRBJ2-5	CASVLGGRAHETQYF	TGTGCCAGCGTCCTCGGCGGGCGCGCTCATGAGACCCAGTACTTC
TRBV4-2	few	NA	TRBJ2-3	CASSQEALRSSTDTQYF	TGTGCCAGCAGCCAAGAGGCCCTGAGATCCAGCACAGATACGCAGTATTTT
TRBV27	few	NA	TRBJ1-5	CASSSREGGGPSNQPQHF	TGTGCCAGCAGTTCGCGGGAGGGGGGGGGACCTAGCAATCAGCCCCAGCATTTT
TRBV20-1	NA	NA	TRBJ1-4	CSARITGAREKLFF	TGCAGTGCTAGGATTACGGGGGCACGCGAAAAACTGTTTTTT
TRBV7-9	many	NA	TRBJ1-2	CASSFKLVDGYTF	TGTGCCAGCAGCTTTAAATTGGTTGATGGCTACACCTTC
TRBV20-1	many	NA	TRBJ2-7	CSARGGLIRSDEQYF	TGCAGTGCTAGAGGGGGACTCATCCGGAGCGACGAGCAGTACTTC